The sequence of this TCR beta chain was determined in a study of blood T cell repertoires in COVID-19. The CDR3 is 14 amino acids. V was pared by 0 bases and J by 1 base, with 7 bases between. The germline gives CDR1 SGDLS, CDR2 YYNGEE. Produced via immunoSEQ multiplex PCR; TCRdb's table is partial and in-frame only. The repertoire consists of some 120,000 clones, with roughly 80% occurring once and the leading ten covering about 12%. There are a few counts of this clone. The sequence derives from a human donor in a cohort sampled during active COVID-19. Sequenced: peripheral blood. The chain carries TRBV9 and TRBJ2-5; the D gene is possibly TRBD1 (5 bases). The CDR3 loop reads CASSVGQTQETQYF. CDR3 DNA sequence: TGTGCCAGCAGCGTAGGACAGACCCAAGAGACCCAGTACTTC. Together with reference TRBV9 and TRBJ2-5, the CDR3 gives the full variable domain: DSGVTQTPKHLITATGQRVTLRCSPRSGDLSVYWYQQSLDQGLQFLIQYYNGEERAKGNILERFSAQQFPDLHSELNLSSLELGDSALYFCASSVGQTQETQYFGPGTRLLVL.